Presented here are 7 T cell receptor beta chains from one specimen sequenced in a study of beta chain features in type 1 diabetes. Reverse transcription of all isolated RNA meant that expressed TCRB transcripts were sequenced. Profiling relied on immunoSEQ multiplex PCR, and the TCRdb table lists in-frame clones only, not all of them. This table holds around 280,000 clones, under 8.5% found once. What was sequenced was central memory CD4+ T cells from blood. Receptors were obtained from a woman younger than 35 in good health.

This clone has more than one count but fewer than ten. V is TRBV2 and J is TRBJ2-2, with TRBD1 matching over 8 bases. This CDR3 region has 14 residues. Unmatched junction bases numbered 2, after V lost 3 bases and J lost 5 bases. Germline lookup yields CDR1 SNHLY and CDR2 FYNNEI. DNA for the CDR3: TGTGCCAGCAGTGAGCAGGGGGCGACCGGGGAGCTGTTTTTT. Translating gives CASSEQGATGELFF.

This clone was picked up many times. The genes are TRBV9 and TRBJ2-3; D remains unclear. The germline gives CDR1 SGDLS, CDR2 YYNGEE. V shed 4 bases and J shed 3 bases, with 3 bases lying between them. This CDR3 is built from 11 residues. The CDR3 sequence: CASSLTDTQYF. The CDR3 DNA is TGTGCCAGCAGCCTGACAGATACGCAGTATTTT.

This clone came up a few times. The genes are TRBV6-5 and TRBJ2-7; the D is unclear. The CDR3 is 12 amino acids. Germline V gene data show CDR1 as MNHEY and CDR2 as SVGAGI. Trimming pared 4 bases from V and 1 base from J, leaving 5 bases between. CDR3 sequence reads: CASSLTSYEQYV. DNA for the CDR3: TGTGCCAGCAGTTTGACTTCCTACGAGCAGTACGTC.

This clone was counted many times. The chain recombines TRBV27 with TRBJ2-3, with D perhaps matching TRBD1 (6 bases). Trimming removed 5 bases at V and 1 base at J, with 13 bases between. The CDR3 spans 15 residues. The germline V gene encodes CDR1 MNHEY and CDR2 SMNVEV (reference sequence). The CDR3 loop reads CASSARTVGTDTQYF. Written as DNA, the CDR3 is TGTGCCAGCAGTGCGAGGACAGTGGGCACAGATACGCAGTATTTT.

The V and J genes are TRBV28 and TRBJ1-2, with D unclear. V lost 1 base and J 3 bases, leaving 9 bases between the germline ends. The CDR3 is 14 amino acids. In germline, CDR1 is MDHEN, CDR2 SYDVKM. The CDR3 spells CASSLFRLDYGYTF. In DNA form, the CDR3 reads TGTGCCAGCAGTTTATTTAGATTAGACTATGGCTACACCTTC.

This clone was detected ten times or more. The chain has TRBV7-3 and TRBJ2-3; D remains ambiguous. V lost 2 bases to trimming and J lost 5 bases, with 8 bases between them. The CDR3 contains 13 residues. From germline, CDR1 is SGHTA and CDR2 FQGTGA. The CDR3 here is CASSLGPKDTQYF. The CDR3 region has the DNA TGTGCCAGCAGCTTAGGGCCAAAAGATACGCAGTATTTT. Full variable domain (remainder filled in from reference TRBV7-3 and TRBJ2-3): GAGVSQTPSNKVTEKGKYVELRCDPISGHTALYWYRQSLGQGPEFLIYFQGTGAADDSGLPNDRFFAVRPEGSVSTLKIQRTERGDSAVYLCASSLGPKDTQYFGPGTRLTVL.

This clone was observed a few times. The rearrangement joins TRBV7-2 to TRBJ2-7; TRBD1 agrees at 8 bases. Unmatched junction bases numbered 1, after V lost 4 bases and J lost 2 bases. CDR3 length equals 13 residues. Germline CDR1 SGHTA, CDR2 FQGNSA. CDR3 bases: TGTGCCAGCAGCTGGACAGGGACCTACGAGCAGTACGTC. As protein: CASSWTGTYEQYV.